A selection of T cell receptor beta chains follows, all from one sample in a study of blood T cell repertoires in COVID-19. Profiling relied on immunoSEQ multiplex PCR, and the TCRdb table lists in-frame clones only, not all of them. The data hold fewer than 500,000 clones, with about 89% observed a single time. The sample consisted of PBMCs or T cells enriched from blood (not recorded which). The receptor set was obtained from a man in his thirties or forties who had recovered from COVID-19. Each CDR3 is given with its conserved first and last residue. A D gene is named only where the DNA matches it firmly. Clone size, where shown, is once, few, many, or a class for clones that have expanded.

d_gene: TRBD1; v_gene: TRBV7-3; j_gene: TRBJ1-1; abundance: .; CDR3nt: TGTGCCAGCAGCCCCGGGACAGGGGGGACTGAAGCTTTCTTT; CDR3aa: CASSPGTGGTEAFF
d_gene: .; v_gene: TRBV7-2; j_gene: TRBJ1-5; abundance: .; CDR3nt: TGTGCCAGCAGCACGACCGGGAACATTCCGAATCAGCCCCAGCATTTT; CDR3aa: CASSTTGNIPNQPQHF
d_gene: .; v_gene: TRBV9; j_gene: TRBJ1-2; abundance: .; CDR3nt: TGTGCCAGCAGCTCAGAGGGGGGGAGTGGCTACACCTTC; CDR3aa: CASSSEGGSGYTF
d_gene: .; v_gene: TRBV30; j_gene: TRBJ1-1; abundance: .; CDR3nt: TGTGCCTGGAGTGTAAATCGCGTCACGAACACTGAAGCTTTCTTT; CDR3aa: CAWSVNRVTNTEAFF
d_gene: .; v_gene: TRBV4-1; j_gene: TRBJ1-1; abundance: .; CDR3nt: TGCGCCAGCAGCTACAAGATCCCCGGCCGCGGGGGCAAGACTGAAGCTTTCTTT; CDR3aa: CASSYKIPGRGGKTEAFF
d_gene: .; v_gene: TRBV2; j_gene: TRBJ1-2; abundance: .; CDR3nt: TGTGCCAGCAGTGAAGCGGGCCCCGATGGCTACACCTTC; CDR3aa: CASSEAGPDGYTF
d_gene: TRBD1; v_gene: TRBV5-4; j_gene: TRBJ1-2; abundance: .; CDR3nt: TGTGCCAGCAGGTCCCAGGGGGCCAACTATGGCTACACCTTC; CDR3aa: CASRSQGANYGYTF
d_gene: .; v_gene: TRBV7-9; j_gene: TRBJ2-7; abundance: .; CDR3nt: TGTGCCAGCAGCTTAGTAGGCAGGGGCCGCTCCTACGAGCAGTACTTC; CDR3aa: CASSLVGRGRSYEQYF
d_gene: .; v_gene: TRBV3-1/TRBV3-2; j_gene: TRBJ2-5; abundance: .; CDR3nt: TGTGCCAGCAGCCAATCGGGGGGCCCAGAGACCCAGTACTTC; CDR3aa: CASSQSGGPETQYF
d_gene: TRBD1; v_gene: TRBV12-5; j_gene: TRBJ1-2; abundance: .; CDR3nt: TGTGCTAGTGGTTTGAGGGGGCTGGACTATGGCTACACCTTC; CDR3aa: CASGLRGLDYGYTF
d_gene: .; v_gene: TRBV28; j_gene: TRBJ1-5; abundance: .; CDR3nt: TGTGCCAGCACCCTGGGCCCTCAAAATGGGCAGCCCCAGCATTTT; CDR3aa: CASTLGPQNGQPQHF
d_gene: .; v_gene: TRBV9; j_gene: TRBJ2-3; abundance: .; CDR3nt: TGTGCCAGCAGCGTAGAGTTTCGAGGGTCGGCGGATACGCAGTATTTT; CDR3aa: CASSVEFRGSADTQYF
d_gene: .; v_gene: TRBV11-3; j_gene: TRBJ2-1; abundance: .; CDR3nt: TGTGCCAGCAGCTTAGTAATAGGGGATGAGCAGTTCTTC; CDR3aa: CASSLVIGDEQFF
d_gene: TRBD2; v_gene: TRBV5-6; j_gene: TRBJ2-5; abundance: .; CDR3nt: TGTGCCAGCAGCCGAGCAGCGGGGGGCGGCCAAGAGACCCAGTACTTC; CDR3aa: CASSRAAGGGQETQYF
d_gene: TRBD1; v_gene: TRBV27; j_gene: TRBJ1-5; abundance: .; CDR3nt: TGTGCCAGCAGTGGGACGGGACAGATTAGCAATCAGCCCCAGCATTTT; CDR3aa: CASSGTGQISNQPQHF
d_gene: TRBD1; v_gene: TRBV5-6; j_gene: TRBJ1-5; abundance: .; CDR3nt: TGTGCCAGCAGCTTTCGGTACGCAGGGGGAAATCAGCCCCAGCATTTT; CDR3aa: CASSFRYAGGNQPQHF
d_gene: TRBD2; v_gene: TRBV5-1; j_gene: TRBJ2-1; abundance: .; CDR3nt: TGCGCCAGCAGCTTGGTGATAGCGGGGGCGGGGATGGAGCAGTTCTTC; CDR3aa: CASSLVIAGAGMEQFF
d_gene: TRBD2; v_gene: TRBV3-1/TRBV3-2; j_gene: TRBJ2-3; abundance: once; CDR3nt: TGTGCCAGCAGACAGGCGGGGACTAGCCGGCTTAGCACGCAGTATTTT; CDR3aa: CASRQAGTSRLSTQYF
d_gene: TRBD2; v_gene: TRBV5-4; j_gene: TRBJ2-7; abundance: .; CDR3nt: TGTGCCAGCAGCCCCGGGAACCCTAGCGGGGGGGCGGTCGAGCAGTACTTC; CDR3aa: CASSPGNPSGGAVEQYF
d_gene: .; v_gene: TRBV5-1; j_gene: TRBJ1-2; abundance: few; CDR3nt: TGCGCCAGCAGCTTGGGGGGCGAAGGCTACACCTTC; CDR3aa: CASSLGGEGYTF
d_gene: TRBD1; v_gene: TRBV7-8; j_gene: TRBJ1-1; abundance: .; CDR3nt: TGTGCCAGCAGCCCCGGGACAGCTAACACTGAAGCTTTCTTT; CDR3aa: CASSPGTANTEAFF
d_gene: .; v_gene: TRBV7-8; j_gene: TRBJ1-1; abundance: .; CDR3nt: TGTGCCAGCAGCTTAACCACAGGTGTAAGCACTGAAGCTTTCTTT; CDR3aa: CASSLTTGVSTEAFF
d_gene: TRBD1; v_gene: TRBV6-5; j_gene: TRBJ2-5; abundance: .; CDR3nt: TGTGCCAGCAGTTCCCCTCCGACAGGGCAAGAGACCCAGTACTTC; CDR3aa: CASSSPPTGQETQYF
d_gene: .; v_gene: TRBV5-1; j_gene: TRBJ2-1; abundance: .; CDR3nt: TGCGCCAGCAGCTTTGGTGACAGGGGAGGGGATGAGCAGTTCTTC; CDR3aa: CASSFGDRGGDEQFF
d_gene: .; v_gene: TRBV10-3; j_gene: TRBJ1-5; abundance: .; CDR3nt: TGTGCCATCAGTGAGTTGGACAGATATCAGCCCCAGCATTTT; CDR3aa: CAISELDRYQPQHF
d_gene: .; v_gene: TRBV5-4; j_gene: TRBJ2-5; abundance: .; CDR3nt: TGTGCCAGCAGCTTGGCCAGGGAAAGGACCCAGTACTTC; CDR3aa: CASSLARERTQYF
d_gene: TRBD1; v_gene: TRBV27; j_gene: TRBJ2-4; abundance: .; CDR3nt: TGTGCCAGCAGTTTATCGGGGACAGGGGTGAACATTCAGTACTTC; CDR3aa: CASSLSGTGVNIQYF
d_gene: .; v_gene: TRBV5-1; j_gene: TRBJ1-1; abundance: .; CDR3nt: TGCGCCAGCAGCCCGACAGGGAACACTGAAGCTTTCTTT; CDR3aa: CASSPTGNTEAFF
d_gene: .; v_gene: TRBV4-1; j_gene: TRBJ2-7; abundance: .; CDR3nt: TGCGCCAGCAGCCCCCTCGCAGGGCCCTACGAGCAGTACTTC; CDR3aa: CASSPLAGPYEQYF
d_gene: .; v_gene: TRBV4-2; j_gene: TRBJ2-5; abundance: .; CDR3nt: TGTGCCAGCAGCCAAGGAAACATTTTCCAAGAGACCCAGTACTTC; CDR3aa: CASSQGNIFQETQYF
d_gene: TRBD2; v_gene: TRBV6-5; j_gene: TRBJ2-3; abundance: .; CDR3nt: TGTGCCAGCAGTATTAGCGGGAGCACAGATACGCAGTATTTT; CDR3aa: CASSISGSTDTQYF
d_gene: TRBD1; v_gene: TRBV7-8; j_gene: TRBJ1-1; abundance: .; CDR3nt: TGTGCCAGCAGCCTTGGGGACAGGGGCTCCCTGGACACTGAAGCTTTCTTT; CDR3aa: CASSLGDRGSLDTEAFF
d_gene: TRBD2; v_gene: TRBV19; j_gene: TRBJ2-1; abundance: .; CDR3nt: TGTGCCAGTAGTATACAAGCGGGGGGTTACAATGAGCAGTTCTTC; CDR3aa: CASSIQAGGYNEQFF
d_gene: TRBD2; v_gene: TRBV3-1/TRBV3-2; j_gene: TRBJ2-6; abundance: .; CDR3nt: TGTGCCAGCAGTCGAGTGGCGGGGGATGGGGCCAACGTCCTGACTTTC; CDR3aa: CASSRVAGDGANVLTF
d_gene: .; v_gene: TRBV11-2; j_gene: TRBJ1-5; abundance: few; CDR3nt: TGTGCCAGCAGCTTAGGGCAAATCAGCAATCAGCCCCAGCATTTT; CDR3aa: CASSLGQISNQPQHF
d_gene: .; v_gene: TRBV15; j_gene: TRBJ1-6; abundance: .; CDR3nt: TGTGCCACCAGCAGAGAGCGGGGAGCAGAGTCACCCCTCCACTTT; CDR3aa: CATSRERGAESPLHF
d_gene: .; v_gene: TRBV5-6; j_gene: TRBJ1-1; abundance: .; CDR3nt: TGTGCCAGCAGCTTCCTGGCGGGGACTGAAGCTTTCTTT; CDR3aa: CASSFLAGTEAFF
d_gene: TRBD2; v_gene: TRBV6-2/TRBV6-3; j_gene: TRBJ2-3; abundance: .; CDR3nt: TGTGCCAGCAGTCAACTAGCGGGGGGCCTCGGACGAAGCACAGATACGCAGTATTTT; CDR3aa: CASSQLAGGLGRSTDTQYF
d_gene: .; v_gene: TRBV14; j_gene: TRBJ2-5; abundance: .; CDR3nt: TGTGCCAGCAGCCAAGTCGGAACGGGGGAGACCCAGTACTTC; CDR3aa: CASSQVGTGETQYF
d_gene: .; v_gene: TRBV27; j_gene: TRBJ2-1; abundance: .; CDR3nt: TGTGCCAGCAGTTTATCGAGTCAGGCCAATGAGCAGTTCTTC; CDR3aa: CASSLSSQANEQFF